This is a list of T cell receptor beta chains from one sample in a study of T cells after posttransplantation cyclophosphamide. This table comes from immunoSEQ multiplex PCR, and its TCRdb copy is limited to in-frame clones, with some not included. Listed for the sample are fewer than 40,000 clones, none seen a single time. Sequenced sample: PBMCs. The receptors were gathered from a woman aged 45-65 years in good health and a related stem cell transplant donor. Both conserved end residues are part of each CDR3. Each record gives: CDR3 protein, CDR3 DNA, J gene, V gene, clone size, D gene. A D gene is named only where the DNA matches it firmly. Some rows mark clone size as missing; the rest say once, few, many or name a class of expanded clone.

CDR3: CATSRDRVAGELFF; DNA: TGTGCCACCAGCAGAGACAGGGTGGCCGGGGAGCTGTTTTTT; J: TRBJ2-2; V: TRBV15; size: many; D: -
CDR3: CASGGRRTGELFF; DNA: TGTGCCAGCGGGGGGAGGCGGACCGGGGAGCTGTTTTTT; J: TRBJ2-2; V: TRBV6-2/TRBV6-3; size: many; D: -
CDR3: CASRGYEKSTQAPNYGYTF; DNA: TGTGCCAGTAGGGGCTACGAAAAATCGACGCAAGCCCCCAACTATGGCTACACCTTC; J: TRBJ1-2; V: TRBV19; size: many; D: -
CDR3: CASSLASPYNEQFF; DNA: TGTGCCAGCAGTCTAGCGTCTCCCTACAATGAGCAGTTCTTC; J: TRBJ2-1; V: TRBV11-1; size: many; D: -
CDR3: CAWSDSYEQYF; DNA: TGTGCCTGGTCAGACAGCTACGAGCAGTACTTC; J: TRBJ2-7; V: TRBV30; size: many; D: -
CDR3: CASSSTDTQYF; DNA: TGTGCCAGCAGCTCAACAGATACGCAGTATTTT; J: TRBJ2-3; V: TRBV7-9; size: many; D: -
CDR3: CASSPRTGGEQYF; DNA: TGTGCCAGCAGCCCCAGGACAGGTGGAGAGCAGTACTTC; J: TRBJ2-7; V: TRBV11-1; size: many; D: TRBD1
CDR3: CAWGIGAGEQYF; DNA: TGTGCCTGGGGTATAGGGGCTGGGGAGCAGTACTTC; J: TRBJ2-7; V: TRBV30; size: few; D: -
CDR3: CASSLPTGSEYEQYF; DNA: TGTGCCAGCAGCTTACCCACAGGGTCGGAATACGAGCAGTACTTC; J: TRBJ2-7; V: TRBV5-8; size: many; D: -
CDR3: CASSPREDRGHNEQFF; DNA: TGTGCCAGCAGCCCTCGGGAAGACAGGGGGCACAATGAGCAGTTCTTC; J: TRBJ2-1; V: TRBV11-3; size: few; D: TRBD1
CDR3: CASSIGTGAPSTDTQYF; DNA: TGTGCCAGTAGTATAGGGACAGGGGCCCCTAGCACAGATACGCAGTATTTT; J: TRBJ2-3; V: TRBV19; size: many; D: TRBD1
CDR3: CASSSDRFGEQYF; DNA: TGTGCCAGCAGCTCAGACAGGTTCGGCGAGCAGTACTTC; J: TRBJ2-7; V: TRBV7-2; size: few; D: -
CDR3: CSVLRLDGVAFF; DNA: TGCAGCGTTCTACGACTCGACGGGGTAGCTTTCTTT; J: TRBJ1-1; V: TRBV29-1; size: many; D: -
CDR3: CASSRAGVYNEQFF; DNA: TGTGCCAGCAGCCGAGCGGGAGTTTACAATGAGCAGTTCTTC; J: TRBJ2-1; V: TRBV11-3; size: many; D: TRBD2
CDR3: CAGRAGLNTGELFF; DNA: TGTGCGGGGAGGGCGGGGTTAAACACCGGGGAGCTGTTTTTT; J: TRBJ2-2; V: TRBV9; size: few; D: TRBD2
CDR3: CASSYIVTGNTGELFF; DNA: TGTGCCAGCAGTTACATCGTGACTGGCAACACCGGGGAGCTGTTTTTT; J: TRBJ2-2; V: TRBV6-5; size: many; D: -
CDR3: CSVRGARDYTF; DNA: TGCAGCGTCCGAGGGGCACGGGACTACACCTTC; J: TRBJ1-2; V: TRBV29-1; size: few; D: -
CDR3: CASSVRQYTGELFF; DNA: TGTGCCAGCAGTGTGAGGCAGTACACCGGGGAGCTGTTTTTT; J: TRBJ2-2; V: TRBV5-5; size: many; D: -
CDR3: CASIRGQPWTEAFF; DNA: TGTGCCAGCATTCGAGGACAACCTTGGACTGAAGCTTTCTTT; J: TRBJ1-1; V: TRBV2; size: many; D: -
CDR3: CSVEVWTGGVSSYEQYF; DNA: TGCAGCGTTGAAGTTTGGACGGGGGGCGTTAGCTCCTACGAGCAGTACTTC; J: TRBJ2-7; V: TRBV29-1; size: many; D: -
CDR3: CASTKLAVSSYNEQFF; DNA: TGTGCCAGCACCAAATTAGCGGTAAGCTCCTACAATGAGCAGTTCTTC; J: TRBJ2-1; V: TRBV12-3/TRBV12-4; size: many; D: -
CDR3: CASSVSGLGNTIYF; DNA: TGCGCCAGCAGTGTATCTGGGCTTGGAAACACCATATATTTT; J: TRBJ1-3; V: TRBV10-2; size: many; D: -
CDR3: CASAGLAGTNEQFF; DNA: TGTGCCAGCGCGGGACTAGCGGGAACCAATGAGCAGTTCTTC; J: TRBJ2-1; V: TRBV6-6; size: many; D: TRBD2
CDR3: CATKSTSGTEAFF; DNA: TGTGCCACCAAATCTACATCCGGGACTGAAGCTTTCTTT; J: TRBJ1-1; V: TRBV24-1; size: many; D: -
CDR3: CASSLALAGVREQFF; DNA: TGTGCCAGCAGCTTAGCACTAGCGGGAGTGAGGGAGCAGTTCTTC; J: TRBJ2-1; V: TRBV7-2; size: -; D: TRBD2
CDR3: CASSFSGYFEQYF; DNA: TGCGCCAGCAGCTTCTCAGGGTACTTCGAGCAGTACTTC; J: TRBJ2-7; V: TRBV5-1; size: many; D: -
CDR3: CASSGDSSLGKLFF; DNA: TGTGCCAGCAGTGGGGACAGTTCTCTCGGAAAACTGTTTTTT; J: TRBJ1-4; V: TRBV6-5; size: many; D: TRBD1
CDR3: CASGGAGANVLTF; DNA: TGTGCCAGCGGGGGGGCGGGGGCCAACGTCCTGACTTTC; J: TRBJ2-6; V: TRBV6-4; size: many; D: -
CDR3: CASSLRRGGPYEQYF; DNA: TGTGCCAGCAGCTTAAGACGGGGAGGGCCCTACGAGCAGTACTTC; J: TRBJ2-7; V: TRBV7-8; size: many; D: TRBD2
CDR3: CASSQAGLVYIHEQFF; DNA: TGTGCCAGCAGCCAGGCTGGACTAGTATACATACATGAGCAGTTCTTC; J: TRBJ2-1; V: TRBV14; size: many; D: TRBD2
CDR3: CASSNGLAGHEQYF; DNA: TGCGCCAGCAGCAATGGACTAGCGGGGCACGAGCAGTACTTC; J: TRBJ2-7; V: TRBV5-1; size: many; D: TRBD2
CDR3: CASSPLGRGRGRAPTEAFF; DNA: TGTGCCAGCAGCCCTCTTGGTCGGGGCAGGGGGCGTGCCCCCACTGAAGCTTTCTTT; J: TRBJ1-1; V: TRBV9; size: many; D: TRBD1
CDR3: CASSNLPLATDTQYF; DNA: TGTGCCAGCAGCAACTTACCACTAGCGACAGATACGCAGTATTTT; J: TRBJ2-3; V: TRBV5-6; size: many; D: TRBD2
CDR3: CASSTRGGANTEAFF; DNA: TGTGCCAGCAGCACCCGCGGAGGGGCGAACACTGAAGCTTTCTTT; J: TRBJ1-1; V: TRBV7-2; size: many; D: -
CDR3: CASSSLTSGRRETQYF; DNA: TGTGCCAGCAGTTCTCTGACTAGCGGGAGGAGGGAGACCCAGTACTTC; J: TRBJ2-5; V: TRBV28; size: many; D: TRBD2
CDR3: CASSWGGLVTDTQYF; DNA: TGCGCCAGCAGCTGGGGGGGGCTGGTCACAGATACGCAGTATTTT; J: TRBJ2-3; V: TRBV5-1; size: -; D: -
CDR3: CASSPRDRVYEQYF; DNA: TGTGCCAGCAGCCCCCGGGACAGGGTCTACGAGCAGTACTTC; J: TRBJ2-7; V: TRBV7-8; size: many; D: TRBD1
CDR3: CASSTPGTGAHGYTF; DNA: TGTGCCAGCAGTACCCCCGGGACAGGGGCTCATGGCTACACCTTC; J: TRBJ1-2; V: TRBV28; size: many; D: TRBD1
CDR3: CSVVQFQGDGYTF; DNA: TGCAGCGTTGTCCAGTTCCAGGGGGATGGCTACACCTTC; J: TRBJ1-2; V: TRBV29-1; size: -; D: TRBD1
CDR3: CASNKDSRGDEQFF; DNA: TGTGCCAGCAACAAGGACTCTCGAGGCGATGAGCAGTTCTTC; J: TRBJ2-1; V: TRBV9; size: many; D: -
CDR3: CASSLERGNYGYTF; DNA: TGTGCCAGCAGTTTAGAGAGGGGTAACTATGGCTACACCTTC; J: TRBJ1-2; V: TRBV12-3/TRBV12-4; size: many; D: -
CDR3: CASSEEDSYNSPLHF; DNA: TGTGCCAGCAGTGAAGAGGACAGCTATAATTCACCCCTCCACTTT; J: TRBJ1-6; V: TRBV6-1; size: -; D: -
CDR3: CASSLGQSNTEAFF; DNA: TGTGCCAGCAGCTTGGGACAGTCGAACACTGAAGCTTTCTTT; J: TRBJ1-1; V: TRBV11-2; size: many; D: TRBD1